The T cell receptor beta chain under discussion was sequenced for a study of blood T cells in healthy people across ages. Remarks on this clonotype: Antigen: not known.

The CDR3 is made up of 13 amino acids. The V and J ends lost 5 bases and 14 bases, in that order; junction bases with no gene match: 11. Germline values: CDR1 SGHNT, CDR2 YENEEA. Through a sample-barcoded 5' primer and a J-beta primer mix, a second PCR was run for roughly 6 to 12 cycles. Each TCR beta cDNA got a 12-nucleotide random molecular identifier. TCRdb called the 5' RACE reads again in MiXCR, with one record for every CDR3 protein. The table lists fewer than 1.5 million distinct CDR3 sequences, roughly 40% of them singletons. Findings and caveats of the study: Long-lived donors exceeded aged donors in naive CD4+ cells and diversity.

Material: blood. The chain links TRBV11-3 to TRBJ2-3, with TRBD2 matching over 9 bases. This receptor was taken from a woman in her late teens or twenties in good health. The CDR3 DNA is TGTGCCAGCAGCCTAGTAGCGGGGGCCAACCCGTATTTT. Translation gives CASSLVAGANPYF.